The table lists the clone carrying this TCR beta chain with a few counts. Its antigen remains unidentified. TCRdb processed the 5' RACE reads anew with MiXCR; each CDR3 protein has one entry. The table shows hundreds of thousands of distinct CDR3 sequences, with around an eighth occurring only once. Trimming shortened V by 7 bases and J by 6 bases, and 15 bases separated the two germline ends. This CDR3 region has 14 residues. Germline CDR1 reads SGHVS; CDR2 reads FQNEAQ. This sample was included in a study of identical twins. Regarding the study as a whole: The abundant beta clonotypes from cord blood had fewer insertions, and memory repertoires had none of this. Models predicted too little out-of-frame TCR alpha sharing in monozygotic twins.

Separately, the same data were catalogued under a study of yellow fever vaccine responses in identical twins.

The origin of this receptor is a woman aged 18 to 35 in good health. The chain employs TRBV7-8 and TRBJ2-2; a possible D gene is TRBD2 (6 bases). Specimen: CD8+ T cells sorted from blood. CDR3: CASNYRDFSGELFF. The CDR3 DNA reads as TGTGCCAGCAACTACCGGGACTTCTCCGGGGAGCTGTTTTTT. Drawing the rest from reference TRBV7-8 and TRBJ2-2, the complete variable domain is GAGVSQSPRYKVAKRGQDVALRCDPISGHVSLFWYQQALGQGPEFLTYFQNEAQLDKSGLPSDRFFAERPEGSVSTLKIQRTQQEDSAVYLCASNYRDFSGELFFGEGSRLTVL.